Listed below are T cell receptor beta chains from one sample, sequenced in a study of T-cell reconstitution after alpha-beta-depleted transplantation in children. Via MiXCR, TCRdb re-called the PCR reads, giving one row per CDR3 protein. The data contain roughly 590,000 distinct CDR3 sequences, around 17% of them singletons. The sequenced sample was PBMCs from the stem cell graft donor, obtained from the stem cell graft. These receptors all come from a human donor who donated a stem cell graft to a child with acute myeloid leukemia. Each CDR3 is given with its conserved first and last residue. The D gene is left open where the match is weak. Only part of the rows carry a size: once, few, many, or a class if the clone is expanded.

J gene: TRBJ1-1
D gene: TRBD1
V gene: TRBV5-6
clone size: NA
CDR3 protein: CASSLGQGAVAFF
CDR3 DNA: TGTGCCAGCAGCTTGGGACAGGGCGCCGTAGCTTTCTTT

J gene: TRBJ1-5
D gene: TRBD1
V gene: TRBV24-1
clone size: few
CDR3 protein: CATSESGTGINQPQHF
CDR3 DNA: TGTGCCACCAGTGAGTCCGGGACAGGGATCAATCAGCCCCAGCATTTT

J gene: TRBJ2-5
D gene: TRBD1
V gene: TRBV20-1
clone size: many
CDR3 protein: CSAKAGGYQETQYF
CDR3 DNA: TGCAGTGCTAAGGCAGGGGGCTACCAAGAGACCCAGTACTTC

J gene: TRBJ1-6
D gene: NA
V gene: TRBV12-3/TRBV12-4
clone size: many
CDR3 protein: CASSLHSPLHF
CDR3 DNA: TGTGCCAGCAGTTTACATTCACCCCTCCACTTT

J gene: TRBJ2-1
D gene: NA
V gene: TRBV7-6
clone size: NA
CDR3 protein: CASSLQMYNEQFF
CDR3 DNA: TGTGCCAGCAGCCTGCAGATGTACAATGAGCAGTTCTTC

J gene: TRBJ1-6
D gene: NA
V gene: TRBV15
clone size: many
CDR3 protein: CATRSDSTNSPLHF
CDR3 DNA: TGTGCCACCAGATCCGACAGCACCAATTCACCCCTCCACTTT

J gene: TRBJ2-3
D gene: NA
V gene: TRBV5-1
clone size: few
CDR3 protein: CASTFLGSQVDTQYF
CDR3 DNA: TGCGCCAGCACCTTTCTAGGGAGCCAGGTAGATACGCAGTATTTT

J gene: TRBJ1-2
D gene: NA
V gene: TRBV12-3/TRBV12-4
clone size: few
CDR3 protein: CASSLWVGRYGYTF
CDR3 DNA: TGTGCCAGCAGTCTATGGGTCGGCCGCTATGGCTACACCTTC

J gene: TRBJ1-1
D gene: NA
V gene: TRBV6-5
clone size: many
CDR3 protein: CASSYSSREPLEAFF
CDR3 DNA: TGTGCCAGCAGTTACTCCTCCCGGGAGCCCCTTGAAGCTTTCTTT

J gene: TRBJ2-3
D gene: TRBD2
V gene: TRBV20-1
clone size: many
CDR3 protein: CSARDPPAGGPFF
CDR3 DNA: TGCAGTGCTAGAGACCCCCCAGCGGGGGGGCCGTTTTTT

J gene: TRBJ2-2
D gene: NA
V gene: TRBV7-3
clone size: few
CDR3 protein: CASSLMEGTGELFF
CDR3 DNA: TGTGCCAGCAGCTTAATGGAGGGCACCGGGGAGCTGTTTTTT

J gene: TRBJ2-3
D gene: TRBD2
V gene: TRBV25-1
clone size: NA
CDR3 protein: CASSPWAPGGQVDTQYF
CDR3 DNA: TGTGCCAGCAGTCCTTGGGCCCCGGGGGGGCAGGTAGATACGCAGTATTTT

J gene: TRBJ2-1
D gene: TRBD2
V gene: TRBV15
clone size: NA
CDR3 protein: CATSRSYTLLAGANNEQFF
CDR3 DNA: TGTGCCACCAGCAGATCCTATACACTCCTAGCGGGGGCTAACAATGAGCAGTTCTTC

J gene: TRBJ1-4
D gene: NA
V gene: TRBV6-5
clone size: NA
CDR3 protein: CASSLGANRKGNEKLFF
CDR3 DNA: TGTGCCAGCAGTTTAGGGGCAAACCGAAAGGGGAATGAAAAACTGTTTTTT

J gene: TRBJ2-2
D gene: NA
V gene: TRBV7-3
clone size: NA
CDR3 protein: CASSLGGGGMNTGELFF
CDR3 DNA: TGTGCCAGCAGCCTCGGTGGAGGGGGCATGAACACCGGGGAGCTGTTTTTT

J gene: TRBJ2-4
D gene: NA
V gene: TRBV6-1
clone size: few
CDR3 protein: CASRPGGGENIQYF
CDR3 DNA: TGTGCCAGCAGGCCGGGAGGGGGCGAAAACATTCAGTACTTC

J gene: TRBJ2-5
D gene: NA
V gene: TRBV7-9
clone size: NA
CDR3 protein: CASSGPPGRQETQYF
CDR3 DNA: TGTGCCAGCAGCGGACCTCCGGGACGGCAAGAGACCCAGTACTTC

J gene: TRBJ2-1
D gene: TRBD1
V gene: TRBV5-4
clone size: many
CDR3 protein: CASSSRDRVNEQFF
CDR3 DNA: TGTGCCAGCAGCTCAAGGGACAGGGTAAATGAGCAGTTCTTC

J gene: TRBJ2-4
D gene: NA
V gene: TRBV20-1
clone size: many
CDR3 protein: CSPLNLAKNIQYF
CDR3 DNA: TGCAGTCCCCTCAATCTTGCCAAAAACATTCAGTACTTC

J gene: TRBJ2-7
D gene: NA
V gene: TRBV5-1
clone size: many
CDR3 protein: CASSLAAEVLGEQYF
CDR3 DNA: TGCGCCAGCAGCTTGGCGGCAGAAGTGCTGGGGGAGCAGTACTTC

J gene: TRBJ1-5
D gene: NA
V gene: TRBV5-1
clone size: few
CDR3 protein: CASSRRGGSNQPQHF
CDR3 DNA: TGCGCCAGCAGCCGCCGGGGCGGTAGCAATCAGCCCCAGCATTTT

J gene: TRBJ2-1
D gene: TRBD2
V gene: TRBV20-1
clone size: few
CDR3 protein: CSARAPRGGGYNEQFF
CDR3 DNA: TGCAGTGCTAGAGCTCCCCGCGGGGGGGGTTACAATGAGCAGTTCTTC

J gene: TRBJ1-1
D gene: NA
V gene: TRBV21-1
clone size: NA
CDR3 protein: CASIRWGREAEAFF
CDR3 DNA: TGTGCCAGCATCCGATGGGGCCGAGAAGCTGAAGCTTTCTTT

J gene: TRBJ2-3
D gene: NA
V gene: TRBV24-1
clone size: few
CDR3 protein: CATSDPGEPSTDTQYF
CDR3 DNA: TGTGCCACCAGTGACCCTGGGGAACCTAGCACAGATACGCAGTATTTT

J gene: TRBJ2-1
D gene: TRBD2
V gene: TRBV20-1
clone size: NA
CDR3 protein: CSARMRGSSYNEQFF
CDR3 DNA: TGCAGTGCTAGGATGCGGGGGAGCTCCTACAATGAGCAGTTCTTC

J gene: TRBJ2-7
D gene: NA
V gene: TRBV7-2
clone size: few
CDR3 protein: CASSLASGRDRHEQYF
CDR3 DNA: TGTGCCAGCAGCTTAGCTTCCGGCAGGGATCGTCACGAGCAGTACTTC

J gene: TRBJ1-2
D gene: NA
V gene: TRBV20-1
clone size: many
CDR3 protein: CSARGPLGYGYTF
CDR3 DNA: TGCAGTGCTAGAGGACCCCTCGGCTATGGCTACACCTTC

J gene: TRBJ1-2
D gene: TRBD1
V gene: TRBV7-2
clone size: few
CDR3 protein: CASSLAGGADGYTF
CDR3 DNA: TGTGCCAGCAGCTTAGCAGGGGGCGCTGATGGCTACACCTTC

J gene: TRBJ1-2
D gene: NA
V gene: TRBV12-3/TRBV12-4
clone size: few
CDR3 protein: CASSRRPLHYGYTF
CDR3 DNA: TGTGCCAGCAGCCGACGACCATTACACTATGGCTACACCTTC

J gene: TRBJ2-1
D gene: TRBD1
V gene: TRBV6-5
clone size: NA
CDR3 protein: CASSLFPGTGVSNEQFF
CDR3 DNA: TGTGCCAGCAGCTTATTTCCCGGGACAGGGGTGTCAAATGAGCAGTTCTTC

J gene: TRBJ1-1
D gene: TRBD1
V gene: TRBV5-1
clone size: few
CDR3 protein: CASSTQGQANTEAFF
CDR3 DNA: TGCGCCAGCAGCACCCAGGGACAGGCGAACACTGAAGCTTTCTTT

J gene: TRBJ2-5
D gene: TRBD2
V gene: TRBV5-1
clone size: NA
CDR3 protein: CASSPGLVGGETQYF
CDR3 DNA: TGCGCCAGCAGCCCGGGACTAGTCGGTGGAGAGACCCAGTACTTC

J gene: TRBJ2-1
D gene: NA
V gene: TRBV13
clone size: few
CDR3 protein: CASSPSDGNEQFF
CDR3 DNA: TGTGCCAGCAGCCCCTCCGACGGCAATGAGCAGTTCTTC

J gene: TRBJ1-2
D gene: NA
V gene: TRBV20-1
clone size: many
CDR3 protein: CSASPDGVHGYTF
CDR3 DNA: TGCAGTGCTAGCCCCGACGGGGTGCATGGCTACACCTTC

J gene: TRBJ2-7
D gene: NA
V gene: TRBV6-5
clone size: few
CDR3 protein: CASSYRGEDREDSYEQYF
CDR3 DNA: TGTGCCAGCAGTTACAGGGGGGAAGACAGGGAGGATTCCTACGAGCAGTACTTC

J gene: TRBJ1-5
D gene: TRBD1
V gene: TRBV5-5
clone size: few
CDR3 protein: CASSPGQMSNQPQHF
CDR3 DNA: TGTGCCAGCAGCCCGGGACAGATGAGCAATCAGCCCCAGCATTTT

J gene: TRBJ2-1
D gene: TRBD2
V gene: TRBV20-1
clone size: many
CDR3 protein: CSARLAGVPGNEQFF
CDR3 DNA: TGCAGTGCTAGGTTAGCGGGGGTCCCAGGCAATGAGCAGTTCTTC

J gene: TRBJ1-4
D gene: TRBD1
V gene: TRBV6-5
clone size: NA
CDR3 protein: CASSYPGDRDEKLFF
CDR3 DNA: TGTGCCAGCAGTTACCCAGGGGACAGGGATGAAAAACTGTTTTTT

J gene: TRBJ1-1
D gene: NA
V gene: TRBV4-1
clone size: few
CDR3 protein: CASSQDPSLNTEAFF
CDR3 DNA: TGCGCCAGCAGCCAAGATCCCTCTTTGAACACTGAAGCTTTCTTT

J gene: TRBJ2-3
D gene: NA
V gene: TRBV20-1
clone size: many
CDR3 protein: CSAPTGSRADTQYF
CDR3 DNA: TGCAGTGCGCCAACAGGGTCAAGGGCAGATACGCAGTATTTT

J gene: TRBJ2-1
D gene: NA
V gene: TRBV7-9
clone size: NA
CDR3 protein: CASSLRRVNEQFF
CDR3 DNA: TGTGCCAGCAGCTTAAGACGGGTCAATGAGCAGTTCTTC

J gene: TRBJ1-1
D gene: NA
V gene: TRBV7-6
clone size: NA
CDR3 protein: CASSLGEEGEAFF
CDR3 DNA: TGTGCCAGCAGCTTAGGTGAAGAGGGTGAAGCTTTCTTT

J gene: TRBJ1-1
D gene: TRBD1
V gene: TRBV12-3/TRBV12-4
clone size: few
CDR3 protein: CASSSDRGRTEAFF
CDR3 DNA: TGTGCCAGCAGTTCCGACAGGGGGCGAACTGAAGCTTTCTTT

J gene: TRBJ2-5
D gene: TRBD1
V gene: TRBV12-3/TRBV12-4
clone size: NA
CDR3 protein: CASSPGTGAIQETQYF
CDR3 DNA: TGTGCCAGCAGTCCCGGGACAGGGGCCATCCAAGAGACCCAGTACTTC

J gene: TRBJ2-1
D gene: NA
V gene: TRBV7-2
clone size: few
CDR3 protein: CASSLEGGRGEQFF
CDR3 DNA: TGTGCCAGCAGCTTAGAGGGGGGGCGCGGTGAGCAGTTCTTC

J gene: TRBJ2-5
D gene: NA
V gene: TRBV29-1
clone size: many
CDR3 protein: CSERQAAFKGTQYF
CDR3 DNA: TGCAGCGAGCGTCAAGCGGCCTTTAAGGGGACCCAGTACTTC

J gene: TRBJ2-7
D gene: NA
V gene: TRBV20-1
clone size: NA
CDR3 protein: CSARDSRGEQYF
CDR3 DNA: TGCAGTGCTAGAGATAGTAGGGGGGAGCAGTACTTC

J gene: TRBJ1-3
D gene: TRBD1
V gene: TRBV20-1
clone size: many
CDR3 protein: CSAQGDLSGNTIYF
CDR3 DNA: TGCAGTGCCCAGGGGGATCTGAGTGGAAACACCATATATTTT

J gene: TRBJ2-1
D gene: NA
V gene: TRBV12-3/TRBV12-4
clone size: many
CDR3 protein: CASSSDTGIAYNEQFF
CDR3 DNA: TGTGCCAGCAGTTCAGACACAGGGATCGCCTACAATGAGCAGTTCTTC

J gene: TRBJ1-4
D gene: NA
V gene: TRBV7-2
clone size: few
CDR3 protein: CASSLLGGLNEKLFF
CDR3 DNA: TGTGCCAGCAGCTTATTGGGTGGGCTGAATGAAAAACTGTTTTTT

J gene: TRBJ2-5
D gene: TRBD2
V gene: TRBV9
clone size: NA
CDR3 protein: CASSGMGSGSQETQYF
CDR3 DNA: TGTGCCAGCAGCGGAATGGGTAGCGGGAGCCAAGAGACCCAGTACTTC

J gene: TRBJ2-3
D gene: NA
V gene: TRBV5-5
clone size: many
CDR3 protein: CASSLRGGAADTQYF
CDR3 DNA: TGTGCCAGCAGCTTGAGGGGGGGAGCGGCAGATACGCAGTATTTT

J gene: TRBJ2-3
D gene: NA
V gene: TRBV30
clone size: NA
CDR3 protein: CACEKGSTDTQYF
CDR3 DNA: TGTGCCTGCGAGAAAGGGAGCACAGATACGCAGTATTTT

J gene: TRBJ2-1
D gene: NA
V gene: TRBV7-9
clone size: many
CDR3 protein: CASSSSDSHSYNEQFF
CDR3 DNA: TGTGCCAGCAGCTCTAGTGACAGTCACTCCTACAATGAGCAGTTCTTC